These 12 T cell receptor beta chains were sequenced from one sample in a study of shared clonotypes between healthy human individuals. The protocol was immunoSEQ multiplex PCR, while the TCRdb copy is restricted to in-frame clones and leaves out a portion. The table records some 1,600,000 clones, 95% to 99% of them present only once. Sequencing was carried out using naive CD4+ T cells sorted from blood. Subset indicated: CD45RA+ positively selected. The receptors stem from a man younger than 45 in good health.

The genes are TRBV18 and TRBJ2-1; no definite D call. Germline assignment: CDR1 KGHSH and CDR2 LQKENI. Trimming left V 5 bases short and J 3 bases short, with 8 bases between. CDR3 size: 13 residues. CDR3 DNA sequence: TGTGCCAGCTCAGGAGAGGACTACAATGAGCAGTTCTTC. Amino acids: CASSGEDYNEQFF.

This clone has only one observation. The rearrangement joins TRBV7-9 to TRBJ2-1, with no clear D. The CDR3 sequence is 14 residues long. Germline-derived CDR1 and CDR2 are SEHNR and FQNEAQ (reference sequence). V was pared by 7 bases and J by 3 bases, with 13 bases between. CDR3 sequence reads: CASTIPPSYNEQFF. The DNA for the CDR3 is TGTGCCAGCACCATCCCTCCCAGCTACAATGAGCAGTTCTTC.

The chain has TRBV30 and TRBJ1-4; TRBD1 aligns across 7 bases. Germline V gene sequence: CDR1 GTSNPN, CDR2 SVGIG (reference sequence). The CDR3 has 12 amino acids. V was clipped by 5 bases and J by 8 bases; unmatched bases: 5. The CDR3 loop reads CAWLGGGEKLFF. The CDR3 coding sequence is TGTGCCTGGTTAGGGGGCGGCGAAAAACTGTTTTTT.

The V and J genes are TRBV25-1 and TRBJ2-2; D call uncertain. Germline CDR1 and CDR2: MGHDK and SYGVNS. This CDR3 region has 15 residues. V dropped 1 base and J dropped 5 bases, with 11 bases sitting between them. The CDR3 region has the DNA TGTGCCAGCAGTGAATTTCGCCATGGGACCGGGGAGCTGTTTTTT. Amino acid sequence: CASSEFRHGTGELFF.

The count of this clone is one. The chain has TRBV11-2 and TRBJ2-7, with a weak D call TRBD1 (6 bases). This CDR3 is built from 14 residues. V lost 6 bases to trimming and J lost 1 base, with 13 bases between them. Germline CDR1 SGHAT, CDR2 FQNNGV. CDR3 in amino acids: CASSYRDISYEQYF. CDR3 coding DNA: TGTGCCAGCAGTTATCGGGACATTTCCTACGAGCAGTACTTC.

The CDR3 here is CASSLTGQRYNEQFF. CDR3 sequence (DNA): TGTGCCAGCAGCTTGACAGGGCAAAGGTACAATGAGCAGTTCTTC. V gene TRBV7-2 combines with J gene TRBJ2-1; TRBD1 matches at 7 bases. V shed 3 bases and J 4 bases; nucleotides not matched to a gene: 6. Looked up from germline, CDR1 is SGHTA and CDR2 is FQGNSA. CDR3 length: 15 residues.

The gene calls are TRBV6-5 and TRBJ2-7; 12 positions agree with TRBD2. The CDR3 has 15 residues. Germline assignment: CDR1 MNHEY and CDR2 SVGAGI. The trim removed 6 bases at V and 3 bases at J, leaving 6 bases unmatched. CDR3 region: CASSSTSGSFYEQYF. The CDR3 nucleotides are TGTGCCAGCAGCTCGACTAGCGGGAGTTTCTACGAGCAGTACTTC.

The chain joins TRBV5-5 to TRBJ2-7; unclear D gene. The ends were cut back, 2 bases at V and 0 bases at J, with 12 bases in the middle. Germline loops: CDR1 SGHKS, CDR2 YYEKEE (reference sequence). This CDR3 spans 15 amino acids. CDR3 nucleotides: TGTGCCAGCAGCTTTGGGCCAGCCCTCTCCTACGAGCAGTACTTC. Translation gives CASSFGPALSYEQYF.

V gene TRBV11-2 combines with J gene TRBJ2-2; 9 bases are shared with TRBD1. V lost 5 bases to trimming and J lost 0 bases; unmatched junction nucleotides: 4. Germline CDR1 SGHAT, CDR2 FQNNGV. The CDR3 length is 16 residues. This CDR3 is CASSARQGANTGELFF. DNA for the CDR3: TGTGCCAGCAGCGCCAGACAGGGGGCGAACACCGGGGAGCTGTTTTTT.

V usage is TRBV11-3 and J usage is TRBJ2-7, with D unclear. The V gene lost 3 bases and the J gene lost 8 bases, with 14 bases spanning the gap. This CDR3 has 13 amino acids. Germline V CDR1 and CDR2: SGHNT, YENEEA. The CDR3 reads CASSFRQDSQQYF. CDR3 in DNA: TGTGCCAGCAGCTTCCGACAAGATAGCCAGCAGTACTTC.

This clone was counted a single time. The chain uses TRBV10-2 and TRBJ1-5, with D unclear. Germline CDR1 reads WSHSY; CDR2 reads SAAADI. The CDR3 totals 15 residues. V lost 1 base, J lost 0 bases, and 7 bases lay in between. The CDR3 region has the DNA TGCGCCAGCAGTGAGTTCAGTAATAGCAATCAGCCCCAGCATTTT. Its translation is CASSEFSNSNQPQHF.

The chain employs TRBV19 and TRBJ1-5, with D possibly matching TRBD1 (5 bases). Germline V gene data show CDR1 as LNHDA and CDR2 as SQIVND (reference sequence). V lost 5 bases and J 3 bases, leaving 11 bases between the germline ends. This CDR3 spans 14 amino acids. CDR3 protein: CASSYSGTNQPQHF. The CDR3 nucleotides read TGTGCCAGTAGTTACTCCGGGACCAATCAGCCCCAGCATTTT.